This T cell receptor beta chain was documented in a study of graft-versus-host responses after intestinal transplantation. Using immunoSEQ multiplex PCR, the repertoire was profiled, and TCRdb retains in-frame clones only, with some absent. The sample comprises around 130,000 clones, around 94% of which are singletons, and under 0.2% rests with the top ten. This clone came up once. Its target is not known. General study points: Investigators detected GvH clones in recipient marrow, with some emerging earlier in ileum or blood.

Trimming removed 4 bases from V and 2 bases from J, with 15 bases in between. From germline, CDR1 is SGHNT and CDR2 YENEEA. The CDR3 consists of 15 residues. Specimen: unstimulated CD4+ T cells sorted from spleen or lymph node cells, collected before intestinal transplant. The V call is TRBV11-3, the J call TRBJ2-7; tentatively, D is TRBD2 (5 bases). The sequence was obtained from a human donor who received an intestinal transplant. The DNA of the CDR3 is TGTGCCAGCAGCTACGGGCGGGTTTTCCCCTACGAGCAGTACTTC. It is translated as CASSYGRVFPYEQYF.